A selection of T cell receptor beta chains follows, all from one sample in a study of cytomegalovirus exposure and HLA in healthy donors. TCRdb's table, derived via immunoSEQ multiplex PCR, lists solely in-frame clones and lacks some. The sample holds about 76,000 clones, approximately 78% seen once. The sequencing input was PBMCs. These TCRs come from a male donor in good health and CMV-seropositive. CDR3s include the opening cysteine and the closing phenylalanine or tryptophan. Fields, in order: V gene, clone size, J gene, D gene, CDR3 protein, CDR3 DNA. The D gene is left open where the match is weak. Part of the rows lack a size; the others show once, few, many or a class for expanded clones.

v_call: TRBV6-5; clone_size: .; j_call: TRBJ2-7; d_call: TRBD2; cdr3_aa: CASSYTSGRGAYEQYF; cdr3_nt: TGTGCCAGCAGTTATACTAGCGGGAGGGGGGCCTACGAGCAGTACTTC
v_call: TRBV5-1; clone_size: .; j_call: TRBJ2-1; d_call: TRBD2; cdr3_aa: CASSLEPSGSLEQFF; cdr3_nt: TGCGCCAGCAGCTTGGAGCCTAGCGGGAGTCTTGAGCAGTTCTTC
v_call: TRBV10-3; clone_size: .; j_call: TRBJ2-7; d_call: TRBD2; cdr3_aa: CAISESSGSQSEQYF; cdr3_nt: TGTGCCATCAGTGAGTCGAGCGGGAGCCAGTCCGAGCAGTACTTC
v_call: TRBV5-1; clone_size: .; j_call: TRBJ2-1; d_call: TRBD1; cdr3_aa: CASSPGTVEQFF; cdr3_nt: TGCGCCAGCAGCCCCGGGACAGTCGAGCAGTTCTTC
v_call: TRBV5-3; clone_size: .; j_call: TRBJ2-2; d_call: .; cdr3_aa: CGRSVLSLAGNTGELFF; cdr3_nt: TGTGGCAGAAGCGTTCTCTCACTAGCTGGAAACACCGGGGAGCTGTTTTTT
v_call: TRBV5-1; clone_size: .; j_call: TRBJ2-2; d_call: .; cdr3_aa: CASSLGADTGELFF; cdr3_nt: TGCGCCAGCAGCTTGGGAGCGGACACCGGGGAGCTGTTTTTT
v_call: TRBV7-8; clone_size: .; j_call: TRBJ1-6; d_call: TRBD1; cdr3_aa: CASSLQGASNSPLHF; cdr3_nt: TGTGCCAGCTCGTTACAGGGGGCTTCCAACTCACCCCTCCACTTT
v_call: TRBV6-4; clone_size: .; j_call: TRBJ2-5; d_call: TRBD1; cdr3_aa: CASKPPGQGLETQYF; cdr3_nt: TGTGCCAGCAAGCCTCCGGGACAGGGGTTGGAGACCCAGTACTTC
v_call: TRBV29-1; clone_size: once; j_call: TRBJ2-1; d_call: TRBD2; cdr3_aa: CSVEGASGSSYNEQFF; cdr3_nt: TGCAGCGTTGAAGGGGCTAGCGGGAGCTCCTACAATGAGCAGTTCTTC
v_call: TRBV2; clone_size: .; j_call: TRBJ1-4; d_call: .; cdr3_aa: CASREQEDRLFF; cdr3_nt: TGTGCCAGCAGGGAACAGGAGGATCGACTGTTTTTT